This T cell receptor beta chain was identified during a study of PD-L1 blockade in urothelial cancer. Overall study context: Previous chemotherapy exposure amounted to 0 to 3 regimens for patients.

Assay: immunoSEQ multiplex PCR; the TCRdb copy retains only in-frame clones and omits some. The table has tens of thousands of clones, 90% seen once. The CDR3 runs 13 residues. The V gene's germline CDR1 is SSHAT and CDR2 FNYEAQ (reference sequence). V lost 1 base and J 5 bases, leaving 8 bases between the germline ends. Points from the study as a whole: Below-median blood TCR clonality before treatment forecast better survival.

For this clone: Antigen unknown.

The rearrangement joins TRBV7-7 to TRBJ2-5; no clear D gene. The receptor's source is a man aged 55 to 69 with urothelial cancer. The specimen comprised PBMCs, sampled around atezolizumab (anti-PD-L1) treatment. In DNA form, the CDR3 reads TGTGCCAGCAGCTTAGGCGAGAGGGAGACCCAGTACTTC. Translating it yields CASSLGERETQYF. The full variable domain, rest sourced from reference TRBV7-7 and TRBJ2-5, is GAGVSQSPRYKVTKRGQDVTLRCDPISSHATLYWYQQALGQGPEFLTYFNYEAQPDKSGLPSDRFSAERPEGSISTLTIQRTEQRDSAMYRCASSLGERETQYFGPGTRLLVL.